This T cell receptor beta chain was recovered during a study of OX40 agonist ivuxolimab in advanced cancers. Study as a whole: Patients were dosed with the agonistic anti-OX40 (CD134) antibody ivuxolimab. Enrollees could have had prior anti-PD-1, anti-PD-L1 or anti-CTLA-4 therapy, which roughly 40% had received.

This clone was seen more than once but under ten times. The antigen is not known. Whole-study findings and limits: At 0.1 to 3.0 mg/kg and by week 6, CD4+ and CD8+ T cells in the blood had expanded clonally.

Here immunoSEQ multiplex PCR was the method, and the copy in TCRdb shows in-frame clones only, minus some. The table has about 96,000 clones, approximately 80% seen once. Germline trimming cut 5 bases from V and 3 bases from J; bases unmatched to any gene: 8. CDR3 length: 16 amino acids. Germline V gives CDR1 MNHEY, CDR2 SMNVEV (reference sequence). The source was CD4+ or CD8+ T cells sorted from blood, collected in a trial of the OX40 agonist ivuxolimab. The TCR comes from an adult with an advanced solid tumor such as melanoma, head and neck, liver or kidney cancer. The V call is TRBV27, the J call TRBJ2-1, with TRBD2 matching over 9 bases. CDR3: CASSPASGARYNEQFF. The CDR3 nucleotides are TGTGCCAGCAGTCCGGCTAGCGGGGCTCGCTACAATGAGCAGTTCTTC.